This T cell receptor beta chain was recorded in a study of PD-1 blockade in classical Hodgkin lymphoma. Overall study context: Patients were administered nivolumab (3 mg/kg intravenously) every 2 weeks.

Brentuximab vedotin exposure varied, and every patient relapsed after autologous stem cell transplantation. The germline CDR1 and CDR2 sequences are SGHTA and FQGNSA. The CDR3 spans 15 residues. Trimming removed 3 bases from V and 1 base from J; junction bases left unmatched: 1. The table came from immunoSEQ multiplex PCR; TCRdb's copy has only in-frame clones and leaves some out. Of 95,000 to 100,000 clones listed, around nine tenths were seen once; the top ten hold about 7.1%. As for this clone: The target antigen is unknown.

Findings and limits, study-wide: Compared with healthy donors, newly diagnosed patients reportedly showed lower baseline TCR diversity. Prior to therapy, complete responders displayed diversity much like that of newly diagnosed patients. A significant rise in TCR diversity by C4D1 was seen for CD4+ but not CD8+ cells.

The sequence was obtained from a human donor with classical Hodgkin lymphoma. This chain uses TRBV7-2 with TRBJ2-1; TRBD1 matches at 9 bases. Here the sequenced sample was peripheral blood mononuclear cells (PBMCs), taken before the second cycle of nivolumab. The CDR3 DNA is TGTGCCAGCAGCTTCGACAGGGGGTCCTACAATGAGCAGTTCTTC. This encodes CASSFDRGSYNEQFF.